This T cell receptor (beta chain) was retrieved from a study of cytomegalovirus exposure and HLA in healthy donors. Turning to the study itself: Early released data had about 85 million unique TCRs, all coming from HLA-typed donors. Study-wide results and caveats: Donor immune exposure was known only as CMV serostatus. About 87% or about 30% of the time was how often most TCR beta V segments were productive, according to an earlier analysis. It was reportedly the case that the classifier diagnosed cytomegalovirus status with high specificity and sensitivity.

PCR involved 60 Vbeta and 13 Jbeta primers. Assay used: immunoSEQ multiplex PCR; TCRdb lists only in-frame clones, some missing. The sample totals tens of thousands of clones; its top ten clones hold roughly 17%. As to this clone: What it recognizes is unknown.

The CDR3 has 15 amino acids. Looked up from germline, CDR1 is SEHNR and CDR2 is FQNEAQ (reference sequence). V was pared by 4 bases and J by 4 bases, with 5 bases of the junction left unmatched. The origin of this receptor is a male donor in good health and CMV-seronegative. The source material was PBMCs. The V gene is TRBV7-9, the J gene TRBJ2-2, with 8 bases identical to TRBD1. Here the CDR3 DNA reads TGTGCCAGCAGCTGGGGACAGGCCGCCACCGGGGAGCTGTTTTTT. Translation gives CASSWGQAATGELFF.